The clone carrying this T cell receptor beta chain was detected many times. Its cognate antigen is unknown. In germline, CDR1 is SGHRS, CDR2 YFSETQ. The CDR3 has 15 residues. With 0 bases removed from V and 1 base from J, the gap between germline ends came to 11 bases. The data stem from a study of T cells in Graves' hyperthyroidism and ophthalmopathy. Study-level results: Ophthalmopathy, which appeared later, was predicted by the model a median about 6.8 months before onset.

Any patient presenting with uncontrolled infection, other autoimmune disease, pregnancy or lactation was left out. TCR beta CDR3 region amplification was performed from RNA transcripts. HTBI primers were used for first-round RT-PCR of the TCR CDR3. TCRdb re-called the multiplex PCR reads through MiXCR, storing one row per CDR3 protein. This table has some 700,000 distinct CDR3 sequences, 15% to 20% appearing once. This chain uses TRBV5-1 with TRBJ2-7, with a weak D call TRBD2 (5 bases). The sequenced sample consisted of blood. The clonotype comes from a man aged 50-59 years with Graves' hyperthyroidism. The CDR3 region is CASSLGVGGSYEQYF. The DNA for the CDR3 is TGCGCCAGCAGCTTGGGGGTGGGCGGGTCCTACGAGCAGTACTTC. Full variable domain (outside the CDR3, taken from reference TRBV5-1 and TRBJ2-7): KAGVTQTPRYLIKTRGQQVTLSCSPISGHRSVSWYQQTPGQGLQFLFEYFSETQRNKGNFPGRFSGRQFSNSRSEMNVSTLELGDSALYLCASSLGVGGSYEQYFGPGTRLTVT.